A selection of T cell receptor beta chains follows, all from one sample in a study of blood T cell repertoires in COVID-19. The table came from immunoSEQ multiplex PCR; TCRdb's copy has only in-frame clones and leaves some out. The sample has about 190,000 clones, around 85% seen once. Sequencing used PBMCs or T cells enriched from blood (not recorded which). These receptors came from a woman in her thirties who had recovered from COVID-19. CDR3s include the opening cysteine and the closing phenylalanine or tryptophan. Each record gives: J gene, V gene, D gene, clone size, CDR3 DNA, CDR3 protein. A D gene is named only where the DNA matches it firmly. Clone size appears in some rows only: once, few, many, or a class for an expanded clone.

J gene: TRBJ2-7
V gene: TRBV27
D gene: NA
clone size: NA
CDR3 DNA: TGTGCCAGCAGTTTTCAAGGGGCCGCCCACTCCTACGAGCAGTACTTC
CDR3 protein: CASSFQGAAHSYEQYF

J gene: TRBJ1-2
V gene: TRBV28
D gene: TRBD1
clone size: few
CDR3 DNA: TGTGCCAGCAGTTCCATTATGACAGGGTACGACTATGGCTACACCTTC
CDR3 protein: CASSSIMTGYDYGYTF

J gene: TRBJ1-3
V gene: TRBV5-1
D gene: NA
clone size: NA
CDR3 DNA: TGCGCCAGCAGCCCTGATTCCAGGGGAAGCTCTGGAAACACCATATATTTT
CDR3 protein: CASSPDSRGSSGNTIYF

J gene: TRBJ2-2
V gene: TRBV15
D gene: TRBD1
clone size: NA
CDR3 DNA: TGTGCCACCAGCAGCTTCGGGACAGGGGGGAACACCGGGGAGCTGTTTTTT
CDR3 protein: CATSSFGTGGNTGELFF

J gene: TRBJ2-2
V gene: TRBV6-9
D gene: TRBD2
clone size: NA
CDR3 DNA: TGTGCCGGGCGGGAGTACACCGGGGAGCTGTTTTTT
CDR3 protein: CAGREYTGELFF

J gene: TRBJ2-3
V gene: TRBV27
D gene: TRBD2
clone size: NA
CDR3 DNA: TGTGCCAGCAGTTTACGACTAGCGGGAGGTCTCACAGATACGCAGTATTTT
CDR3 protein: CASSLRLAGGLTDTQYF

J gene: TRBJ1-3
V gene: TRBV28
D gene: TRBD1
clone size: NA
CDR3 DNA: TGTGCCAGCGGGGGACAGCGATACTCTGGAAACACCATATATTTT
CDR3 protein: CASGGQRYSGNTIYF

J gene: TRBJ2-5
V gene: TRBV9
D gene: TRBD2
clone size: NA
CDR3 DNA: TGTGCCAGCAGCGCGGGACTAGCGGACCAAGAGTACTTC
CDR3 protein: CASSAGLADQEYF

J gene: TRBJ2-7
V gene: TRBV24-1
D gene: TRBD1
clone size: NA
CDR3 DNA: TGTGCCACCAGTGATACGGACAGGGGGCGTTACGAGCAGTACTTC
CDR3 protein: CATSDTDRGRYEQYF

J gene: TRBJ2-6
V gene: TRBV7-2
D gene: NA
clone size: NA
CDR3 DNA: TGTGCCAGCAGCGCAAGAGCGGGTCTCGGGGCCAACGTCCTGACTTTC
CDR3 protein: CASSARAGLGANVLTF

J gene: TRBJ2-1
V gene: TRBV18
D gene: NA
clone size: NA
CDR3 DNA: TGTGCCAGCTCACCCCAGCGGGCCTCCTACAATGAGCAGTTCTTC
CDR3 protein: CASSPQRASYNEQFF

J gene: TRBJ2-1
V gene: TRBV7-2
D gene: NA
clone size: NA
CDR3 DNA: TGTGCCAGCAGCATGGACAGCCGCTCCTACAATGAGCAGTTCTTC
CDR3 protein: CASSMDSRSYNEQFF

J gene: TRBJ2-2
V gene: TRBV11-1
D gene: NA
clone size: NA
CDR3 DNA: TGTGCCAGCAGCTTAAGGGAGCCAGGGGCCGGCGGGGAGCTGTTTTTT
CDR3 protein: CASSLREPGAGGELFF

J gene: TRBJ1-2
V gene: TRBV28
D gene: TRBD1
clone size: NA
CDR3 DNA: TGTGCCAGCTGTGCCGGGACAGGTAGAGGCTACACCTTC
CDR3 protein: CASCAGTGRGYTF

J gene: TRBJ1-2
V gene: TRBV28
D gene: NA
clone size: NA
CDR3 DNA: TGTGCCAGCAGTTTGGGGCCTGTACGTAACTATGGCTACACCTTC
CDR3 protein: CASSLGPVRNYGYTF

J gene: TRBJ1-1
V gene: TRBV28
D gene: TRBD1
clone size: NA
CDR3 DNA: TGTGCCAGCAGTATACAGGGGCCGGGGCACACTGAAGCTTTCTTT
CDR3 protein: CASSIQGPGHTEAFF

J gene: TRBJ2-3
V gene: TRBV9
D gene: NA
clone size: NA
CDR3 DNA: TGTGCCAGCAGCCCCCGGGGACTCTCTAGCACAGATACGCAGTATTTT
CDR3 protein: CASSPRGLSSTDTQYF

J gene: TRBJ1-1
V gene: TRBV28
D gene: NA
clone size: NA
CDR3 DNA: TGTGCCAGCAGTTTTGGGCGCAAGAACACTGAAGCTTTCTTT
CDR3 protein: CASSFGRKNTEAFF

J gene: TRBJ1-5
V gene: TRBV6-5
D gene: NA
clone size: NA
CDR3 DNA: TGTGCCAGCAGTTACTCTCGGGATCAGCCCCAGCATTTT
CDR3 protein: CASSYSRDQPQHF

J gene: TRBJ2-5
V gene: TRBV7-2
D gene: TRBD1
clone size: NA
CDR3 DNA: TGTGCCAGCTCTCAGGGGGCGCAAGAGACCCAGTACTTC
CDR3 protein: CASSQGAQETQYF

J gene: TRBJ1-6
V gene: TRBV6-5
D gene: NA
clone size: NA
CDR3 DNA: TGTGCCAGCATTAAGCGGGGGGGCGGTTCACCCCTCCACTTT
CDR3 protein: CASIKRGGGSPLHF

J gene: TRBJ2-1
V gene: TRBV29-1
D gene: NA
clone size: NA
CDR3 DNA: TGCAGCGTTGCTCAGGGGATCTCAGCGGCCAATGAGCAGTTCTTC
CDR3 protein: CSVAQGISAANEQFF

J gene: TRBJ1-2
V gene: TRBV5-1
D gene: TRBD1
clone size: NA
CDR3 DNA: TGCGCCAGCAGCTTCTGGACAGGGGATGGCTACACCTTC
CDR3 protein: CASSFWTGDGYTF

J gene: TRBJ2-3
V gene: TRBV5-1
D gene: NA
clone size: NA
CDR3 DNA: TGCGCCAGCTCTCGGGAGACCCACACAGATACGCAGTATTTT
CDR3 protein: CASSRETHTDTQYF

J gene: TRBJ1-2
V gene: TRBV4-1
D gene: TRBD1
clone size: NA
CDR3 DNA: TGCGCCAGCAGCCATCTCGGGACAGGCGTTAACTATGGCTACACCTTC
CDR3 protein: CASSHLGTGVNYGYTF

J gene: TRBJ1-2
V gene: TRBV14
D gene: NA
clone size: NA
CDR3 DNA: TGTGCCAGCAGCCACAAAGGAGTACTTAACTATGGCTACACCTTC
CDR3 protein: CASSHKGVLNYGYTF

J gene: TRBJ1-5
V gene: TRBV28
D gene: NA
clone size: NA
CDR3 DNA: TGTGCCAGCAGACATCCCTCGGGGAGCAATCAGCCCCAGCATTTT
CDR3 protein: CASRHPSGSNQPQHF

J gene: TRBJ2-2
V gene: TRBV24-1
D gene: NA
clone size: NA
CDR3 DNA: TGTGCCACCAGTGATTTGGGACTATCGAACACCGGGGAGCTGTTTTTT
CDR3 protein: CATSDLGLSNTGELFF

J gene: TRBJ1-5
V gene: TRBV7-9
D gene: NA
clone size: few
CDR3 DNA: TGTGCCAGCAGCTTAGGAGGGGGACACAATCAGCCCCAGCATTTT
CDR3 protein: CASSLGGGHNQPQHF